This TCR beta chain is from a study of PD-L1 blockade in urothelial cancer. Study as a whole: Men with urothelial cancer arising in the bladder made up about 85% of the roughly 29 patients.

PCRs each included synthetic TCR analog templates spiked in. The assay was immunoSEQ multiplex PCR, and TCRdb's table has in-frame clones only and misses some. The data contain 38,000 or so clones, over 65% of them singletons. Time point specified: peripheral blood 6 weeks after treatment start. General study findings and limits: Patients with below-median pretreatment blood clonality survived longer. Larger 3-week expansion of tumor-associated blood clones was seen in durable-benefit patients.

CDR3 length: 15 residues. Per the germline V gene, CDR1 is SEHNR and CDR2 is FQNEAQ (reference sequence). V was shortened by 5 bases and J by 3 bases, with 17 bases between the two germline ends. As regards this clone: Its antigen is still unknown.

The V gene is TRBV7-9, the J gene TRBJ2-7; maybe TRBD1 (5 bases). This sequence originates from a man aged 35-49 years with urothelial cancer. Sample: PBMCs, taken around atezolizumab (anti-PD-L1) treatment. CDR3 amino acids: CASSPGAVELYEQYF. CDR3 coding DNA: TGTGCCAGCAGCCCTGGGGCAGTTGAGCTCTACGAGCAGTACTTC.